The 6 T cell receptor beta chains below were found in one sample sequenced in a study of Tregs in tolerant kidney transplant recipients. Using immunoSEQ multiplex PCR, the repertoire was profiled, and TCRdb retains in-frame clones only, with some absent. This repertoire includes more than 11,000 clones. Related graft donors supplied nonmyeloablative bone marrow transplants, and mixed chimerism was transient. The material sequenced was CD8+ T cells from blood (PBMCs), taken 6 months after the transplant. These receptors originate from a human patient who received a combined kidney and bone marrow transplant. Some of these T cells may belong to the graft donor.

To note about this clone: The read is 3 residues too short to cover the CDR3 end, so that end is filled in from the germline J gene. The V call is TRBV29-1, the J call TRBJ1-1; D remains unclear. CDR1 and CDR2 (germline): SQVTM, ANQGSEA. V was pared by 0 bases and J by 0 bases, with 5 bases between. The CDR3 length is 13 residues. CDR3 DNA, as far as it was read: TGCAGCGTTGAAGACAGTATGAACACTGAA. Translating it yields CSVEDSMNTE. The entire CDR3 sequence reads CSVEDSMNTEAFF. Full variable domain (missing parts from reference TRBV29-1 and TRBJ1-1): SAVISQKPSRDICQRGTSLTIQCQVDSQVTMMFWYRQQPGQSLTLIATANQGSEATYESGFVIDKFPISRPNLTFSTLTVSNMSPEDSSIYLCSVEDSMNTEAFFGQGTRLTVV.

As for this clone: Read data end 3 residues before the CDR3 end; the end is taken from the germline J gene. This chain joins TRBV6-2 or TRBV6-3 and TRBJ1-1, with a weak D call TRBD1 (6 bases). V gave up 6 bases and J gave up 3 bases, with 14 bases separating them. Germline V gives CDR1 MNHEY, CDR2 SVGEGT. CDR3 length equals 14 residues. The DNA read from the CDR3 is TGTGCCAGCAGCCCAGGGGTATATTACACTGAA. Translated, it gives CASSPGVYYTE. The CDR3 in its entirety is CASSPGVYYTEAFF.

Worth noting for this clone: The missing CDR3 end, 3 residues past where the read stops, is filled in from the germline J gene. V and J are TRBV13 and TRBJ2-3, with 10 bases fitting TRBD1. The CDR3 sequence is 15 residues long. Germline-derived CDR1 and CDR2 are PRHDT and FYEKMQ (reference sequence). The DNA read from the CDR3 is TGTGCCAGCAGCTCCCGGGACAGGGGAAACGAGACG. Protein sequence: CASSSRDRGNET. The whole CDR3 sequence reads CASSSRDRGNETQYF.

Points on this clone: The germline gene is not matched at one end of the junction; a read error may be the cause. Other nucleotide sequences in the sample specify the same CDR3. CDR3 amino acids: CASSLTGASGNTIYF. The DNA read from the CDR3 is TGCGCCAGCAGTTTAACAGGGGCCTCTGGAAACACT. The chain couples TRBV5-1 to TRBJ1-3; TRBD1 agrees at 7 bases. The sequence runs out 3 residues before the end of the CDR3; the remainder is reconstructed from the germline J gene. The CDR3 runs to 15 residues. Per the germline V gene, CDR1 is SGHRS and CDR2 is YFSETQ.

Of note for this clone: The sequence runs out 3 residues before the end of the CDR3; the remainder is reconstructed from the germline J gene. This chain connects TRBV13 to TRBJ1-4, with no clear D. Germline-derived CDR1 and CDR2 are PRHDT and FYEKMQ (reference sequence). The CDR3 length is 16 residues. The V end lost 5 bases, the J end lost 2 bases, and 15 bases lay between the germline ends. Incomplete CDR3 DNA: TGTGCCAGCAGCCCCGCCGGTAGTACTACTAATGAAAAA. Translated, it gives CASSPAGSTTNEK. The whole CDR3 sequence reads CASSPAGSTTNEKLFF.

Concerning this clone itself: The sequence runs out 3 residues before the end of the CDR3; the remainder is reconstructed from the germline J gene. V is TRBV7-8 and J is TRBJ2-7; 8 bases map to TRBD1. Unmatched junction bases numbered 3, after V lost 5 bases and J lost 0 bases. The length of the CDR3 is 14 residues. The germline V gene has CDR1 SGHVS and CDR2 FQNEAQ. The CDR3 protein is CASSPGGPSYEQYF. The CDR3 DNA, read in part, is TGTGCCAGCAGCCCAGGGGGCCCCTCCTACGAG.